The clone carrying this TCR beta chain was detected many times. A quantitative 5'-RACE method, one with molecular barcodes, was used to make TCR beta libraries. TCRdb reanalysed the 5' RACE reads using MiXCR and keeps one entry per CDR3 protein. Among 250,000 to 300,000 distinct CDR3 sequences listed, 20% were seen once. This entry comes from a study of CD8 T cells in ankylosing spondylitis. CDR1 is SGHTA and CDR2 is FQGTGA in the germline V gene. V was cut by 2 bases and J by 5 bases, with 7 bases left in between. The CDR3 loop spans 13 amino acids. Sequenced sample: blood, either unsorted or a sorted T cell fraction (not recorded which). This TCR came from a male donor with ankylosing spondylitis or in good health (not recorded which). The chain has TRBV7-3 and TRBJ2-1; the D is unclear. CDR3 in amino acids: CASSLVPNNEQFF. In nucleotides, the CDR3 is TGTGCCAGCAGCTTAGTTCCCAACAATGAGCAGTTCTTC.